This T cell receptor (beta chain) stems from a study of cytomegalovirus exposure and HLA in healthy donors. Turning to the study itself: Most donors, approximately 82% of several hundred genotyped, fell in the Caucasian-associated ancestry cluster.

Study results and caveats: TCR beta sequences reportedly predicted most subjects' HLA-A and HLA-B alleles accurately.

Healthy people donating bone marrow made up the donors. Worth noting for this clone: Its antigen remains unknown.

PCR used 60 Vbeta primers and 13 Jbeta primers. Per the authors' pipeline: As a later analysis found, there were 80 million or so unique TCR beta chains, of which roughly 11 million were shared. Only in-frame clones appear in the TCRdb table, and some are missing; sequencing was by immunoSEQ multiplex PCR. That table is the source of V, J and clone size, and D and trimming were worked out from the DNA. The sample lists around 82,000 clones, about 79% occurring once. Looked up from germline, CDR1 is LNHDA and CDR2 is SQIVND (reference sequence). This CDR3 spans 13 amino acids. The trim removed 5 bases at V and 11 bases at J, leaving 9 bases unmatched.

The clonotype was recovered from a male donor in good health and CMV-seropositive. The chain has TRBV19 and TRBJ1-1; 9 positions match TRBD1. The source material was PBMCs. Written as DNA, the CDR3 is TGTGCCAGTAGTTTGAACAGGGGGCTTCAGGCTTTCTTT. The encoded protein is CASSLNRGLQAFF. Based on the CDR3 plus reference TRBV19 and TRBJ1-1, the full variable domain is DGGITQSPKYLFRKEGQNVTLSCEQNLNHDAMYWYRQDPGQGLRLIYYSQIVNDFQKGDIAEGYSVSREKKESFPLTVTSAQKNPTAFYLCASSLNRGLQAFFGQGTRLTVV.